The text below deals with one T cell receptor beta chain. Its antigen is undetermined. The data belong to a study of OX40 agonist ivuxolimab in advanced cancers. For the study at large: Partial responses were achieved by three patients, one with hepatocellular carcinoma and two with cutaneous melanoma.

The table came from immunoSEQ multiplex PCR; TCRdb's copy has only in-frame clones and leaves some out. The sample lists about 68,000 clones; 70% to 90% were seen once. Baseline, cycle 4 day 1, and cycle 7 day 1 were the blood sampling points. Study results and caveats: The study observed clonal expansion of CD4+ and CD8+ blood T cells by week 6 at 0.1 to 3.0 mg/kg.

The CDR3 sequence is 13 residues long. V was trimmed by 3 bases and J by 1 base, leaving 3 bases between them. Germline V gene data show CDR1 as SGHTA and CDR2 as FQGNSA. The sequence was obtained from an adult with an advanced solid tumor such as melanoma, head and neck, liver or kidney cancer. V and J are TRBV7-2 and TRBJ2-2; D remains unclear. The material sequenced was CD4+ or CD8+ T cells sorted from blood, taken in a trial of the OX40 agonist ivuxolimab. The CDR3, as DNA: TGTGCCAGCAGCTTCAGGAACACCGGGGAGCTGTTTTTT. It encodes CASSFRNTGELFF.